One and the same sample provided the 22 T cell receptor beta chains below, sequenced in a study of blood T cells in healthy people across ages. Primed by a sample-barcoded 5' primer and a J-beta primer mix, a second PCR proceeded for about 7 to 11 cycles. One entry per CDR3 protein, called by TCRdb with MiXCR from the 5' RACE reads. The table includes approximately 960,000 distinct CDR3 sequences, just under 30% detected once. These data were also reused for a study on T cells of mothers and their children.

Sequencing was done on a sample of blood. The source is a woman between 40 and 55 years old in good health.

The chain employs TRBV7-8 and TRBJ2-3; 7 bases match TRBD1. Germline lookup yields CDR1 SGHVS and CDR2 FQNEAQ. The CDR3 runs 16 residues. J was trimmed by 2 bases and V by 5 bases; bases with no gene match: 10. This chain's CDR3 is CASSPPRQGHTDTQYF. The CDR3 bases are TGTGCCAGCAGCCCGCCCCGACAGGGCCACACAGATACGCAGTATTTT.

This clonotype has a handful of counts. The rearrangement uses TRBV7-9 and TRBJ2-5; TRBD2 matches at 7 bases. CDR3 size: 14 residues. The J segment lost 3 bases and the V segment lost 6 bases, leaving 7 bases of the junction unmatched. The germline CDR1 and CDR2 sequences are SEHNR and FQNEAQ (reference sequence). In nucleotides, the CDR3 is TGTGCCAGCAGTCTGACTAGCATCGAAGAGACCCAGTACTTC. Translation gives CASSLTSIEETQYF.

This rearrangement joins TRBV11-3 to TRBJ2-3; a possible D gene is TRBD2 (6 bases). Germline CDR1 and CDR2: SGHNT and YENEEA. V was shortened by 5 bases and J by 2 bases, with 14 bases between the two germline ends. The CDR3 runs 15 residues. The DNA for the CDR3 is TGTGCCAGCAGCCACAGGACTATTAACACAGATACGCAGTATTTT. Translated, it gives CASSHRTINTDTQYF.

As for this clonotype: An end of the junction does not agree with germline; a read error may underlie this. The J gene is TRBJ2-1, the V gene TRBV27, with D possibly being TRBD1 or TRBD2 (6 bases each). The CDR3 consists of 19 residues. CDR1 MNHEY and CDR2 SMNVEV come from the germline V gene (reference sequence). This CDR3 reads CTSSLSVTPGGGSYNEQFF. CDR3 sequence (DNA): TGTACCAGCAGTTTATCGGTCACACCCGGGGGCGGATCCTACAATGAGCAGTTCTTC.

This chain joins TRBV7-6 and TRBJ1-6, with 7 bases fitting TRBD1. The CDR3 is made up of 16 amino acids. In germline, CDR1 is SGHVS, CDR2 FNYEAQ. The J segment lost 7 bases and the V segment lost 1 base, leaving 7 bases of the junction unmatched. The CDR3 loop is CASSLEAQGGNSPLHF. CDR3 sequence (DNA): TGTGCCAGCAGCTTAGAGGCGCAGGGGGGAAATTCACCCCTCCACTTT.

This clonotype was picked up many times. V and J are TRBV29-1 and TRBJ2-7; D not resolved. Trimming pared 2 bases from V and 0 bases from J, leaving 17 bases between. The length of the CDR3 is 16 residues. Germline values: CDR1 SQVTM, CDR2 ANQGSEA. The CDR3 sequence: CSVELIRAGASYEQYF. The CDR3 DNA follows: TGCAGCGTTGAACTTATTAGGGCAGGAGCCTCCTACGAGCAGTACTTC.

V and J are TRBV5-1 and TRBJ2-1; TRBD2 might be the D (6 bases). Trimming cost V 4 bases and J 9 bases, with 23 bases left between them. The germline gives CDR1 SGHRS, CDR2 YFSETQ. The CDR3 extends over 16 amino acids. The CDR3 nucleotides are TGCGCCAGCAGCACCTCAATGACCCCGGGGGATAGTGAGCAGTTCTTC. The encoded protein is CASSTSMTPGDSEQFF.

This clonotype was seen a handful of times. The CDR3 spells CASSVEATSRTQYF. DNA for the CDR3: TGTGCCAGCAGCGTAGAAGCGACAAGCCGGACCCAGTACTTC. The chain combines TRBV9 with TRBJ2-5, with D unresolved. The CDR3 runs to 14 residues. Trimming took off 0 bases at V and 7 bases at J, with 13 bases between the two ends. Germline CDR1 is SGDLS and CDR2 is YYNGEE.

The chain combines TRBV20-1 with TRBJ1-2; TRBD1 is a possible D gene (5 bases). Trimming left V 3 bases short and J 8 bases short, with 10 bases between. The CDR3 runs 11 residues. Germline V gives CDR1 DFQATT, CDR2 SNEGSKA (reference sequence). CDR3 coding DNA: TGCAGTGCTAGTTCGGGGGAAGGCTACACCTTC. Translating it yields CSASSGEGYTF.

This clonotype was detected only a few times. The gene calls are TRBV10-3 and TRBJ2-1; tentative D call: TRBD2 (6 bases). The CDR3 extends over 16 amino acids. The germline V and J ends were trimmed by 6 bases and 0 bases, with 15 bases remaining between them. Germline lookup yields CDR1 ENHRY and CDR2 SYGVKD. The CDR3 nucleotides are TGTGCCATCAGCGGGAGTGGGACGAGCTCCTACAATGAGCAGTTCTTC. This sequence encodes CAISGSGTSSYNEQFF.

The chain couples TRBV5-1 to TRBJ2-7; 8 bases map to TRBD1. CDR1 and CDR2 (germline): SGHRS, YFSETQ. The CDR3 totals 13 residues. Germline trimming cut 4 bases from V and 3 bases from J; bases unmatched to any gene: 3. CDR3: CASSPDRDYEQYF. The CDR3 DNA follows: TGCGCCAGCAGCCCGGACAGGGACTACGAGCAGTACTTC.

At least ten counts were recorded for this clonotype. V and J are TRBV5-6 and TRBJ1-2; D might be TRBD1 (6 bases). Trimming removed 6 bases from V and 1 base from J, with 16 bases in between. Germline V gene sequence: CDR1 SGHDT, CDR2 YYEEEE. The CDR3 sequence is 15 residues long. The CDR3 DNA is TGTGCCAGCACTAACCGGGACATTTTTAACTATGGCTACACCTTC. This encodes CASTNRDIFNYGYTF.

Many counts were recorded for this clonotype. The genes are TRBV7-9 and TRBJ2-7; the match to TRBD1 covers 7 bases. The V gene end was trimmed by 0 bases and the J gene end by 4 bases; junction bases not matched to a gene: 15. Germline CDR1 reads SEHNR; CDR2 reads FQNEAQ (reference sequence). This CDR3 is built from 18 residues. The CDR3 loop reads CASSLAGRGTAYHYEQYF. The CDR3 coding sequence is TGTGCCAGCAGCTTAGCGGGGAGAGGGACAGCATACCATTACGAGCAGTACTTC.

In its sample, this clonotype was seen a few times. The V gene is TRBV7-3, the J gene TRBJ2-7; D perhaps matches TRBD1 (6 bases). Trimming pared 1 base from V and 2 bases from J, leaving 21 bases between. CDR1 is SGHTA, CDR2 FQGTGA, per germline. This CDR3 comprises 18 residues. The CDR3 region has the DNA TGTGCCAGCAGCTTAATGGGGGCAGGGGTTAATCCAACCTACGAGCAGTACTTC. This translates into CASSLMGAGVNPTYEQYF.

The chain couples TRBV2 to TRBJ2-7, with D perhaps TRBD1 or TRBD2 (5 bases each). V was pared by 8 bases and J by 3 bases, with 17 bases between. CDR3 length: 14 residues. Germline V gene lookup returns CDR1 SNHLY and CDR2 FYNNEI. The CDR3 DNA reads TGTGCCAGCCTGAGGGACCCCGCCTACTACGAGCAGTACTTC. Translating gives CASLRDPAYYEQYF.

The genes are TRBV28 and TRBJ1-5, with 9 bases identical to TRBD1. Trimming took 5 bases from V and 7 from J; bases not matched to a gene: 6. The germline V gene encodes CDR1 MDHEN and CDR2 SYDVKM. The length of the CDR3 is 14 residues. The CDR3 DNA reads as TGTGCCAGCAGTGAAAACAGGGGGCACCAGCCCCAGCATTTT. Its protein product is CASSENRGHQPQHF. The variable domain in full, completed from reference TRBV28 and TRBJ1-5, reads DVKVTQSSRYLVKRTGEKVFLECVQDMDHENMFWYRQDPGLGLRLIYFSYDVKMKEKGDIPEGYSVSREKKERFSLILESASTNQTSMYLCASSENRGHQPQHFGDGTRLSIL.

This clonotype was found a few times. The chain has TRBV7-2 and TRBJ2-5; 14 positions agree with TRBD2. Unmatched junction bases numbered 6, after V lost 5 bases and J lost 7 bases. CDR1 and CDR2 (germline): SGHTA, FQGNSA. CDR3 length: 15 residues. CDR3 DNA sequence: TGTGCCAGCAGCCCGACTAGCGGGGGGGGTTGGACCCAGTACTTC. It encodes CASSPTSGGGWTQYF.

This CDR3 is CASSFGQILNEKLFF. CDR3 bases: TGTGCCAGTAGTTTCGGACAGATCCTTAATGAAAAACTGTTTTTT. The V call is TRBV19, the J call TRBJ1-4; D is possibly TRBD1 (6 bases). This CDR3 region has 15 residues. Germline V gene data show CDR1 as LNHDA and CDR2 as SQIVND (reference sequence). V lost 5 bases and J 4 bases, leaving 14 bases between the germline ends.

The sample holds many counts of this clonotype. The rearrangement links TRBV29-1 to TRBJ2-7, with D unresolved. There are 12 residues in the CDR3. Trimming stripped 2 bases from V and 2 bases from J, with 7 bases between. CDR1 and CDR2 from the germline V gene are SQVTM and ANQGSEA. The CDR3 loop reads CSVESSAYEQYF. CDR3 bases: TGCAGCGTTGAATCTTCAGCCTACGAGCAGTACTTC.

The chain employs TRBV7-9 and TRBJ1-1, with D perhaps matching TRBD1 (6 bases). The CDR3 runs 12 residues. Germline values: CDR1 SEHNR, CDR2 FQNEAQ (reference sequence). V lost 7 bases to trimming and J lost 3 bases, with 9 bases between them. This CDR3 reads CASKQGYTEAFF. The CDR3 DNA sequence: TGTGCCAGCAAACAGGGTTACACTGAAGCTTTCTTT.

In this sample, this clonotype turned up a few times. The J gene is TRBJ1-5, the V gene TRBV12-3 or TRBV12-4, with D possibly being TRBD1 (5 bases). Trimming pared 5 bases from V and 2 bases from J, leaving 10 bases between. CDR3 length: 14 amino acids. CDR3 DNA sequence: TGTGCCAGCAGTCTTCGGGACGGCAATCAGCCCCAGCATTTT. Translating gives CASSLRDGNQPQHF.

In its sample, this clonotype was seen many times. The chain recombines TRBV11-2 with TRBJ1-2, with 9 bases that match TRBD1. J lost 6 bases, V lost 4 bases, and 12 bases had no gene match. The CDR3 runs 16 residues. Germline CDR1 reads SGHAT; CDR2 reads FQNNGV. The CDR3 DNA is TGTGCCAGCAGCTCCTCCGGGACAGGGTTGGGGCATGGCTACACCTTC. Its translation is CASSSSGTGLGHGYTF.